This T cell receptor (beta chain) was obtained from a study of liver allograft versus peripheral blood T cells. Background on the study: Comparing T cell receptor repertoires in transplanted livers with those in recipients' peripheral blood was part of the design. Study-level findings and limits: Reported data describe T cell receptor repertoires within liver allografts as differing from those in peripheral blood.

Using its own MiXCR run on the reads, TCRdb lists one record per CDR3 protein. The sample lists about 16,000 distinct CDR3 sequences, under 25% occurring once. In this sample, this clonotype turned up many times. The antigen is not known. The TCR was taken from a human patient who had a liver transplant. Some of the T cells may derive from the graft donor.

CDR3 amino acids: CASSPNRGAINSPLHF. In DNA, the CDR3 is TGTGCCAGCAGCCCAAACAGGGGCGCTATTAATTCACCCCTCCACTTT. The rearrangement joins TRBV6-5 to TRBJ1-6; 7 positions agree with TRBD1. The CDR3 has 16 amino acids. With 6 bases clipped from V and 6 bases from J, the junction kept 11 bases outside the gene matches. Germline V gene sequence: CDR1 MNHEY, CDR2 SVGAGI.